This is a list of T cell receptor beta chains from one sample in a study of blood T cell repertoires in COVID-19. Assay: immunoSEQ multiplex PCR; the TCRdb copy retains only in-frame clones and omits some. The table has around 45,000 clones, roughly 89% seen once; the top ten hold 15%. Sequencing input: peripheral blood. Receptors originate from a man aged 55 to 70 with active COVID-19. Both conserved end residues are part of each CDR3. The D gene is left open where the match is weak. Rows give clone size only sometimes, using once, few, many, or a class for an expanded clone.

J gene: TRBJ1-1
D gene: TRBD1
V gene: TRBV19
clone size: -
CDR3 DNA: TGTGCCAGTAGTATAGGACAGGGGAACACTGAAGCTTTCTTT
CDR3 protein: CASSIGQGNTEAFF

J gene: TRBJ2-5
D gene: -
V gene: TRBV27
clone size: -
CDR3 DNA: TGTGCCAGCAGTTCCCCTGGCGAGACCCAGTACTTC
CDR3 protein: CASSSPGETQYF

J gene: TRBJ1-5
D gene: -
V gene: TRBV4-1
clone size: medium-sized
CDR3 DNA: TGCGCCAGCAGCCAAGCTCCCGACACGGGGTATCAGGCCCAGCATTTT
CDR3 protein: CASSQAPDTGYQAQHF

J gene: TRBJ1-5
D gene: -
V gene: TRBV19
clone size: -
CDR3 DNA: TGTGCCAGTAGGGCTAGAGGGCCCAATCAGCCCCAGCATTTT
CDR3 protein: CASRARGPNQPQHF

J gene: TRBJ1-4
D gene: TRBD1
V gene: TRBV5-5
clone size: -
CDR3 DNA: TGTGCCAGCAGCTTGGAGGGGGCTGCTGAAAAACTGTTTTTT
CDR3 protein: CASSLEGAAEKLFF

J gene: TRBJ1-1
D gene: -
V gene: TRBV15
clone size: -
CDR3 DNA: TGTGCCACCAGCAGGGGGAGTCCGGGACAACAGAACACTGAAGCTTTCTTT
CDR3 protein: CATSRGSPGQQNTEAFF

J gene: TRBJ1-5
D gene: -
V gene: TRBV9
clone size: -
CDR3 DNA: TGTGCCAGCAGCGTAGGGGCGAATCAGCCCCAGCATTTT
CDR3 protein: CASSVGANQPQHF

J gene: TRBJ1-5
D gene: -
V gene: TRBV2
clone size: -
CDR3 DNA: TGTGCCAGCAGTGCCTACAGGAATCAGCCCCAGCATTTT
CDR3 protein: CASSAYRNQPQHF

J gene: TRBJ1-4
D gene: -
V gene: TRBV2
clone size: -
CDR3 DNA: TGTGCCAGCAATCCCAGGCGGGCTAATGAAAAACTGTTTTTT
CDR3 protein: CASNPRRANEKLFF

J gene: TRBJ2-7
D gene: -
V gene: TRBV10-3
clone size: -
CDR3 DNA: TGTGCCATCAGTGATGGCGGGACCCCCTCATACGAGCAGTACTTC
CDR3 protein: CAISDGGTPSYEQYF

J gene: TRBJ2-7
D gene: -
V gene: TRBV5-5
clone size: few
CDR3 DNA: TGTGCCAGCAGCTCGACATCGGCTGGTGGCGAGCAGTACTTC
CDR3 protein: CASSSTSAGGEQYF

J gene: TRBJ2-1
D gene: TRBD2
V gene: TRBV27
clone size: -
CDR3 DNA: TGTGCCAGCAGTCAGGGACTAGCGGGATTGTGGGAGCAGTTCTTC
CDR3 protein: CASSQGLAGLWEQFF

J gene: TRBJ2-1
D gene: TRBD2
V gene: TRBV6-2/TRBV6-3
clone size: -
CDR3 DNA: TGTGCCAGCAGTCTAGCGGGGGGGCCCTACAATGAGCAGTTCTTC
CDR3 protein: CASSLAGGPYNEQFF

J gene: TRBJ2-7
D gene: -
V gene: TRBV2
clone size: -
CDR3 DNA: TGTGCCAGCAGTGCCCCCGCAGGGCAGGGAACCTACGAGCAGTACTTC
CDR3 protein: CASSAPAGQGTYEQYF

J gene: TRBJ1-2
D gene: TRBD1
V gene: TRBV6-2/TRBV6-3
clone size: -
CDR3 DNA: TGTGCCAGCAGTTACACCAGGACAGGGGCCTCGACTAACTATGGCTACACCTTC
CDR3 protein: CASSYTRTGASTNYGYTF

J gene: TRBJ1-1
D gene: -
V gene: TRBV12-3/TRBV12-4
clone size: -
CDR3 DNA: TGTGCCAGCAGGGAATCCGGGGGTCGGGCTTTCTTT
CDR3 protein: CASRESGGRAFF

J gene: TRBJ1-6
D gene: -
V gene: TRBV21-1
clone size: -
CDR3 DNA: TGTGCCAGCAGCAAAGGTGGGATCAGGACAGCCTATAATTCACCCCTCCACTTT
CDR3 protein: CASSKGGIRTAYNSPLHF

J gene: TRBJ2-5
D gene: TRBD2
V gene: TRBV5-5
clone size: -
CDR3 DNA: TGTGCCAGCAGCTTGTCAGCGGGGGGGTTGGAGACCCAGTACTTC
CDR3 protein: CASSLSAGGLETQYF

J gene: TRBJ1-1
D gene: TRBD1
V gene: TRBV5-1
clone size: once
CDR3 DNA: TGCGCCAGCAGTCTGACAGGGGTGGCTGAAGCTTTCTTT
CDR3 protein: CASSLTGVAEAFF

J gene: TRBJ1-3
D gene: -
V gene: TRBV6-6
clone size: -
CDR3 DNA: TGTGCCAGCAGGGACGGGGCCAGGGGCTCTGGAAACACCATATATTTT
CDR3 protein: CASRDGARGSGNTIYF

J gene: TRBJ2-1
D gene: TRBD2
V gene: TRBV4-2
clone size: -
CDR3 DNA: TGTGCCAGCAGCCGAGAGACTAGCGGGACCTACAATGAGCAGTTCTTC
CDR3 protein: CASSRETSGTYNEQFF

J gene: TRBJ1-1
D gene: -
V gene: TRBV6-5
clone size: -
CDR3 DNA: TGTGCCAGCAGTTACCGGGCGGGGAGTGAAGCTTTCTTT
CDR3 protein: CASSYRAGSEAFF

J gene: TRBJ2-5
D gene: TRBD2
V gene: TRBV9
clone size: -
CDR3 DNA: TGTGCCAGCAGCGTAGTGCCAGCGGGGGAGGAGACCCAGTACTTC
CDR3 protein: CASSVVPAGEETQYF

J gene: TRBJ1-2
D gene: -
V gene: TRBV12-5
clone size: once
CDR3 DNA: TGTGCTAGTGGTTTGCCAGAGGCCCGGCTTAACTATGGCTACACCTTC
CDR3 protein: CASGLPEARLNYGYTF

J gene: TRBJ1-1
D gene: -
V gene: TRBV19
clone size: -
CDR3 DNA: TGTGCCAGTAGTAATACAGGGACCACTGAAGCTTTCTTT
CDR3 protein: CASSNTGTTEAFF

J gene: TRBJ2-1
D gene: TRBD2
V gene: TRBV4-2
clone size: -
CDR3 DNA: TGTGCCAGCAGCCACTCCTCCCTAGCGGGAGGGCCTTACACCCCCTCCTACAATGAGCAGTTCTTC
CDR3 protein: CASSHSSLAGGPYTPSYNEQFF

J gene: TRBJ2-5
D gene: TRBD2
V gene: TRBV27
clone size: -
CDR3 DNA: TGTGCCAGCAGTTTTAGTATAGGGCTAGCGGGGGAGACCCAGTACTTC
CDR3 protein: CASSFSIGLAGETQYF

J gene: TRBJ2-2
D gene: -
V gene: TRBV2
clone size: once
CDR3 DNA: TGTGCCAGCAAAACAGGGTGGAACACCGGGGAGCTGTTTTTT
CDR3 protein: CASKTGWNTGELFF

J gene: TRBJ1-6
D gene: -
V gene: TRBV28
clone size: -
CDR3 DNA: TGTGCCAGCAGTTTGGGGGGGGGTTCACCCCTCCACTTT
CDR3 protein: CASSLGGGSPLHF

J gene: TRBJ2-1
D gene: TRBD2
V gene: TRBV6-5
clone size: many
CDR3 DNA: TGTGCCAGCCGGCCAGCGGGGGGAGGGAATGAGCAGTTCTTC
CDR3 protein: CASRPAGGGNEQFF

J gene: TRBJ2-7
D gene: -
V gene: TRBV28
clone size: -
CDR3 DNA: TGTGCCAGCAGTTCTAGCGTTCGAGAGCAGTACTTC
CDR3 protein: CASSSSVREQYF

J gene: TRBJ2-7
D gene: TRBD1
V gene: TRBV9
clone size: -
CDR3 DNA: TGTGCCAGCAGCGCCACCGGGACAGGGGGATCCGAGCAGTACTTC
CDR3 protein: CASSATGTGGSEQYF

J gene: TRBJ1-1
D gene: TRBD1
V gene: TRBV12-5
clone size: -
CDR3 DNA: TGTGCTAGTGGTTTGGTCGGGACAGGGAAAACGAACACTGAAGCTTTCTTT
CDR3 protein: CASGLVGTGKTNTEAFF

J gene: TRBJ1-1
D gene: -
V gene: TRBV30
clone size: -
CDR3 DNA: TGTGCCTTTGGGAGGGGCATGAACACTGAAGCTTTCTTT
CDR3 protein: CAFGRGMNTEAFF

J gene: TRBJ2-3
D gene: TRBD1
V gene: TRBV6-2/TRBV6-3
clone size: once
CDR3 DNA: TGTGCCAGCAGTACCCGGACAGGGGGCACAGATACGCAGTATTTT
CDR3 protein: CASSTRTGGTDTQYF

J gene: TRBJ2-7
D gene: TRBD2
V gene: TRBV28
clone size: few
CDR3 DNA: TGTGCCAGCAACCTGCCGGGGGGACACGAGCAGTACTTC
CDR3 protein: CASNLPGGHEQYF

J gene: TRBJ1-3
D gene: -
V gene: TRBV9
clone size: -
CDR3 DNA: TGTGCCAGCAGCGGGGAGGGGAGAAACACCATATATTTT
CDR3 protein: CASSGEGRNTIYF